The TCR beta chain under discussion was sequenced for a study of blood T cells in healthy people across ages. General study points: Long-lived and aged donors differed, with more naive CD4+ cells and higher diversity in the long-lived. Without sorted subsets, naive and antigen-experienced compartments could not be conclusively compared.

A note on this clonotype: The antigen remains unidentified.

Together with a sample-barcoded 5' primer, a J-beta primer mix was included in a second PCR lasting roughly 6 to 12 cycles. TCRdb used MiXCR to reprocess the 5' RACE reads, holding one entry per CDR3 protein. The sample holds roughly 1.5 million distinct CDR3 sequences; 35% to 45% are singletons and the top ten take about 4%. Every donor gave roughly 9.2 milliliters of peripheral blood. CDR3 length equals 15 residues. V dropped 0 bases and J dropped 9 bases, with 15 bases sitting between them. Sequencing used blood. The sequence came from a woman aged 18-29 years in good health. The rearrangement links TRBV23-1 to TRBJ2-1; D is perhaps TRBD2 (7 bases). TRBV23-1 has ORF status, its function being uncertain. The CDR3 reads CASSQSAGDYLEQFF. CDR3 nucleotides: TGCGCCAGCAGTCAATCGGCAGGGGACTACCTTGAGCAGTTCTTC.